This passage covers 7 T cell receptor beta chains from one sample sequenced in a study of T cells after yellow fever vaccination. Each CDR3 protein gets one entry after TCRdb re-called the 5' RACE reads with MiXCR. Here the sample spans just under 600,000 distinct CDR3 sequences, less than 15% being singletons. This material consisted of PBMCs, taken on the day of the yellow fever booster vaccination. The receptors originated from a man aged 30 to 45 who received the YFV17D yellow fever vaccine.

This chain joins TRBV20-1 and TRBJ1-2, with D hard to call. The CDR3 totals 11 residues. Germline CDR1 and CDR2: DFQATT and SNEGSKA (reference sequence). The V end lost 3 bases, the J end lost 6 bases, and 8 bases lay between the germline ends. CDR3 sequence (DNA): TGCAGTGCTAGTCTACAGCATGGCTACACCTTC. Protein sequence: CSASLQHGYTF.

The V and J genes are TRBV7-2 and TRBJ2-7, with 8 bases aligning to TRBD2. The CDR3 extends over 14 amino acids. The germline gives CDR1 SGHTA, CDR2 FQGNSA. V gave up 3 bases and J gave up 10 bases; unmatched junction bases: 11. The CDR3 region has the DNA TGTGCCAGCAGCTTTAGCGGGATACCGGGCGATCAGTACTTC. Translating it yields CASSFSGIPGDQYF.

The table lists this clonotype with a count of one. The chain recombines TRBV20-1 with TRBJ2-7; D gene unclear. The CDR3 is made up of 14 amino acids. CDR1 and CDR2 from the germline V gene are DFQATT and SNEGSKA (reference sequence). Trimming removed 1 base at V and 0 bases at J, with 10 bases between. In DNA form, the CDR3 reads TGCAGTGCTAGAGGTGCGGTGAGCTCCTACGAGCAGTACTTC. This sequence encodes CSARGAVSSYEQYF.

This clonotype was seen a few times. This chain links TRBV7-9 with TRBJ2-3, with TRBD1 matching over 10 bases. Germline lookup yields CDR1 SEHNR and CDR2 FQNEAQ (reference sequence). V gave up 5 bases and J gave up 3 bases; unmatched junction bases: 8. This CDR3 contains 16 residues. The CDR3 loop reads CASSLGQGDWTDTQYF. CDR3 DNA sequence: TGTGCCAGCAGCCTTGGACAGGGGGACTGGACAGATACGCAGTATTTT.

In this sample, this clonotype turned up a few times. This sequence joins TRBV5-6 and TRBJ2-2; a weak D match, TRBD2 (6 bases). Germline CDR1 is SGHDT and CDR2 is YYEEEE. V was clipped by 7 bases and J by 1 base, with 20 bases between them. This CDR3 is built from 17 residues. In DNA, the CDR3 is TGTGCCAGCCCTCCCTGGGACTTTTCGAGGAACACCGGGGAGCTGTTTTTT. It yields the protein CASPPWDFSRNTGELFF.

This chain links TRBV7-2 with TRBJ2-3; tentatively, D is TRBD2 (7 bases). The CDR3 runs 16 residues. V lost 5 bases to trimming and J lost 1 base, with 16 bases between them. Germline V CDR1 and CDR2: SGHTA, FQGNSA. Here the CDR3 reads CASSPWGGRRTDTQYF. As DNA, the CDR3 is TGTGCCAGCAGCCCCTGGGGGGGGCGCCGCACAGATACGCAGTATTTT.

This clonotype was counted only a few times. The chain's CDR3 is CSARYRNQETQYF. Written as DNA, the CDR3 is TGCAGTGCTAGATATCGGAACCAAGAGACCCAGTACTTC. The chain couples TRBV20-1 to TRBJ2-5; D gene uncertain. Germline V gives CDR1 DFQATT, CDR2 SNEGSKA (reference sequence). V shed 2 bases and J shed 0 bases, with 7 bases lying between them. CDR3 length equals 13 residues.